The T cell receptor (beta chain) described here comes from a study of blood T cell repertoires in COVID-19. Background on the study: Italy, Spain and the United States were the sources of the convalescent and acute COVID-19 samples. Nucleic acid was either cDNA or gDNA, and it came from T cells, B-cell-depleted T cells, or PBMCs.

Methods used by the authors: Estimation of nucleated cell counts was performed using reference gene primer amplification. Produced via immunoSEQ multiplex PCR; TCRdb's table is partial and in-frame only. The DNA was the basis for D and trimming; V, J and clone size are from that table. In the table there are over 90,000 clones, around 90% of which are singletons. The V end lost 3 bases, the J end lost 0 bases, and 9 bases lay between the germline ends. CDR1 is MGHRA and CDR2 is YSYEKL in the germline V gene. CDR3 length equals 15 residues. Sequenced input: peripheral blood. This chain links TRBV4-1 with TRBJ2-4; D is unclear. The receptor comes from a man aged 50-59 years with active COVID-19. CDR3 region: CASSHSSGAKNIQYF. CDR3 nucleotide sequence: TGCGCCAGCAGCCATTCCTCGGGAGCCAAAAACATTCAGTACTTC.